A selection of T cell receptor beta chains follows, all from one sample in a study of CD8+CD57+ T cells in acquired aplastic anemia. TCRdb analysed the reads with MiXCR anew, one entry per CDR3 protein. The data contain 200,000 to 250,000 distinct CDR3 sequences, roughly two thirds of them singletons. The sequencing input was sorted CD4+, CD8+, or CD8+CD57+ T cells (not recorded which) from PBMCs. These receptors were taken from a human donor with aplastic anemia. The CDR3 runs from the conserved cysteine through the conserved F or W. The D gene is left open where the match is weak. Only some rows state a clone size, as once, few, many or a class for expanded clones.

v_gene: TRBV12-3/TRBV12-4
d_gene: .
j_gene: TRBJ1-1
abundance: .
CDR3nt: TGTGCCAGCAGTTTCGGTCATGGAGGTGATATGAACACTGAAGCTTTCTTT
CDR3aa: CASSFGHGGDMNTEAFF

v_gene: TRBV24-1
d_gene: .
j_gene: TRBJ2-1
abundance: few
CDR3nt: TGTGCCACCAGTGGAATGACGGACTACAATGAGCAGTTCTTC
CDR3aa: CATSGMTDYNEQFF

v_gene: TRBV20-1
d_gene: TRBD2
j_gene: TRBJ2-3
abundance: .
CDR3nt: TGCAGTGCTAGGAGGACTAGTTCAGATACGCAGTATTTT
CDR3aa: CSARRTSSDTQYF

v_gene: TRBV29-1
d_gene: .
j_gene: TRBJ2-1
abundance: .
CDR3nt: TGCAGCCAGACGGGCCGGGGGTTTTCCCAAAATGAGCAGTTCTTC
CDR3aa: CSQTGRGFSQNEQFF

v_gene: TRBV15
d_gene: .
j_gene: TRBJ1-1
abundance: .
CDR3nt: TGTGCCAGCAGCCGGGAAGGGCGGGGCACTGAAGCTTTCTTT
CDR3aa: CASSREGRGTEAFF

v_gene: TRBV7-9
d_gene: .
j_gene: TRBJ1-1
abundance: few
CDR3nt: TGTGCCGGCAGCTTTTTATCGCAGGAGGCTTTCTTT
CDR3aa: CAGSFLSQEAFF

v_gene: TRBV3-1
d_gene: .
j_gene: TRBJ2-7
abundance: .
CDR3nt: TGTGCCAGCAGCCAAGTTGGGTGGGGCGAGCAGTACTTC
CDR3aa: CASSQVGWGEQYF

v_gene: TRBV25-1
d_gene: .
j_gene: TRBJ2-1
abundance: .
CDR3nt: TGTGCCAGCAGAACCAATATTGAGCAGTTCTTC
CDR3aa: CASRTNIEQFF

v_gene: TRBV2
d_gene: TRBD2
j_gene: TRBJ2-1
abundance: .
CDR3nt: TGTGCCAGCACCTCGTCGGGACTAGCGGGCTACAATGAGCAGTTCTTC
CDR3aa: CASTSSGLAGYNEQFF

v_gene: TRBV6-6
d_gene: TRBD1
j_gene: TRBJ1-1
abundance: .
CDR3nt: TGTGCCAGCAGTGTCCCGGGACAGGGGTTCGCAGCTTTCTTT
CDR3aa: CASSVPGQGFAAFF

v_gene: TRBV2
d_gene: TRBD1
j_gene: TRBJ2-5
abundance: .
CDR3nt: TGTGCCAGCATGCCCGGGACAGGGGTGACACAGTACTTC
CDR3aa: CASMPGTGVTQYF

v_gene: TRBV15
d_gene: .
j_gene: TRBJ1-5
abundance: .
CDR3nt: TGTGCCACCAGCATATCAGGGCTTGGAAATCAGCCCCAGCATTTT
CDR3aa: CATSISGLGNQPQHF

v_gene: TRBV29-1
d_gene: TRBD1
j_gene: TRBJ1-1
abundance: few
CDR3nt: TGCAGCGTTCCTGCGGGACAGGGGAACACTGAAGCTTTCTTT
CDR3aa: CSVPAGQGNTEAFF

v_gene: TRBV7-9
d_gene: .
j_gene: TRBJ2-3
abundance: .
CDR3nt: TGTGCCAGCAGCAGGAGGACAGAGACAGATACGCAGTATTTT
CDR3aa: CASSRRTETDTQYF

v_gene: TRBV20-1
d_gene: TRBD2
j_gene: TRBJ2-2
abundance: .
CDR3nt: TGCAGTGCTACCAACGGGGGGGCCGGCACCGGGGAGCTGTTTTTT
CDR3aa: CSATNGGAGTGELFF